These 8 T cell receptor beta chains were all obtained from the same sample, sequenced in a study of blood T cell repertoires in COVID-19. Using immunoSEQ multiplex PCR, the repertoire was profiled, and TCRdb retains in-frame clones only, with some absent. The sample contains about 160,000 clones, around four fifths of which appear only once. The sample comprised peripheral blood. These receptors were taken from a woman of 80 years or more with active or convalescent COVID-19.

This chain joins TRBV2 and TRBJ1-1; D not certain. Trimming shortened V by 9 bases and J by 0 bases, and 11 bases separated the two germline ends. Germline V gene lookup returns CDR1 SNHLY and CDR2 FYNNEI. The CDR3 runs to 13 residues. DNA of the CDR3: TGTGCCAGGGGAATGGGAGTGAACACTGAAGCTTTCTTT. Amino acid sequence: CARGMGVNTEAFF.

This clone was detected only once. The CDR3 protein is CASSLENGRLAGGAYEQYF. CDR3 nucleotide sequence: TGTGCCAGCAGCTTGGAAAATGGACGTCTAGCGGGGGGCGCCTACGAGCAGTACTTC. The V call is TRBV5-4, the J call TRBJ2-7; 11 positions match TRBD2. The CDR3 spans 19 residues. Germline CDR1 and CDR2: SGHNT and YYREEE (reference sequence). V dropped 0 bases and J dropped 2; count of bases not matched to a gene: 13. The full variable domain, completed using reference TRBV5-4 and TRBJ2-7, is ETGVTQSPTHLIKTRGQQVTLRCSSQSGHNTVSWYQQALGQGPQFIFQYYREEENGRGNFPPRFSGLQFPNYSSELNVNALELDDSALYLCASSLENGRLAGGAYEQYFGPGTRLTVT.

This clone showed up just a few times. V gene TRBV11-2 combines with J gene TRBJ1-1; D remains unclear. This CDR3 has 14 amino acids. The V end lost 4 bases, the J end lost 7 bases, and 16 bases lay between the germline ends. Looked up from germline, CDR1 is SGHAT and CDR2 is FQNNGV. The CDR3 coding sequence is TGTGCCAGCAGCTCATATACGGCGGAGTATGAAGCTTTCTTT. Protein product: CASSSYTAEYEAFF. The variable domain in full, with the rest retrieved from reference TRBV11-2 and TRBJ1-1, is EAGVAQSPRYKIIEKRQSVAFWCNPISGHATLYWYQQILGQGPKLLIQFQNNGVVDDSQLPKDRFSAERLKGVDSTLKIQPAKLEDSAVYLCASSSYTAEYEAFFGQGTRLTVV.

The chain combines TRBV6-5 with TRBJ2-2; perhaps TRBD1 as D (6 bases). Germline CDR1 and CDR2: MNHEY and SVGAGI. The CDR3 has 14 residues. Trimming left V 7 bases short and J 0 bases short, with 9 bases between. The CDR3 DNA is TGTGCCAGCATTCGGGACACGAACACCGGGGAGCTGTTTTTT. Translation: CASIRDTNTGELFF.

The chain employs TRBV7-2 and TRBJ2-5; 8 bases line up with TRBD1. After removal of 5 bases from V and 1 base from J, the junction contained 6 bases not matched to a gene. The germline CDR1 and CDR2 sequences are SGHTA and FQGNSA. The CDR3 runs 15 residues. DNA of the CDR3: TGTGCCAGCAGCGCGACAGGGGTGGCCCAAGAGACCCAGTACTTC. Amino acid sequence: CASSATGVAQETQYF. The full variable domain, rest sourced from reference TRBV7-2 and TRBJ2-5, is GAGVSQSPSNKVTEKGKDVELRCDPISGHTALYWYRQSLGQGLEFLIYFQGNSAPDKSGLPSDRFSAERTGGSVSTLTIQRTQQEDSAVYLCASSATGVAQETQYFGPGTRLLVL.

This clone was detected a few times. The V gene is TRBV6-5, the J gene TRBJ1-2, with TRBD1 as a possible D gene (6 bases). Germline loops: CDR1 MNHEY, CDR2 SVGAGI. Trimming cost V 10 bases and J 7 bases, with 22 bases left between them. The length of the CDR3 is 14 residues. This CDR3 is CATRNRDPRGGYTF. The CDR3 DNA sequence: TGTGCCACCAGAAACAGGGATCCCCGCGGTGGCTACACCTTC.

The rearrangement uses TRBV10-3 and TRBJ1-6; the match to TRBD1 covers 7 bases. Per germline, CDR1 ENHRY and CDR2 SYGVKD. V trimming: 0 bases; J trimming: 7 bases; junction bases outside the gene matches: 9. This CDR3 has 17 residues. The CDR3 sequence: CAISESKLPGQNSPLHF. The CDR3 DNA sequence: TGTGCCATCAGTGAGTCTAAATTACCGGGACAGAATTCACCCCTCCACTTT.

The CDR3 nucleotides are TGTGCCATCAGTGAATCTACGGCCTCAGGATATGGCTACACCTTC. Amino acids: CAISESTASGYGYTF. This chain links TRBV10-3 with TRBJ1-2, with D unclear. The V gene's germline CDR1 is ENHRY and CDR2 SYGVKD. There are 15 residues in the CDR3. V was pared by 3 bases and J by 5 bases, with 16 bases between.